One sample yielded the 21 T cell receptor beta chains listed below, sequenced in a study of cytomegalovirus exposure and HLA in healthy donors. PCR involved 60 Vbeta and 13 Jbeta primers. The method was immunoSEQ multiplex PCR; TCRdb's version includes in-frame clones alone and lacks a portion of them. Of about 140,000 clones in the sample, roughly 79% were seen once. Sample: PBMCs. These receptors were collected from a woman in her twenties or thirties in good health and CMV-seronegative.

This clone occurred a few times. The genes are TRBV18 and TRBJ2-5, with 7 bases identical to TRBD2. This CDR3 contains 14 residues. Germline CDR1 is KGHSH and CDR2 is LQKENI. Losses at the gene ends were 4 bases for V and 3 bases for J; bases not matched to a gene: 5. The CDR3 DNA reads as TGTGCCAGCTCACACACTGCGGGGGAAGAGACCCAGTACTTC. Translating it yields CASSHTAGEETQYF.

This clone occurred a few times. The rearrangement uses TRBV6-1 and TRBJ2-5; no definite D call. There are 11 residues in the CDR3. V lost 5 bases, J lost 6 bases, and 7 bases lay in between. CDR1 and CDR2 from the germline V gene are MNHNS and SASEGT. The DNA for the CDR3 is TGTGCCAGCAGTCAGATTAAGACCCAGTACTTC. It codes for CASSQIKTQYF.

This clone appeared a few times. At one boundary the junction diverges from the germline segment, which might be a read error. The V gene is TRBV7-7, the J gene TRBJ2-1; weak D call: TRBD2 (6 bases). Germline values: CDR1 SSHAT, CDR2 FNYEAQ (reference sequence). This CDR3 has 16 amino acids. The CDR3 coding sequence is TGTGCTAGCAGCTTACACCCCGGCGGGGCGTACAATGAGCAGTTCTTC. Translating it yields CASSLHPGGAYNEQFF.

This sequence joins TRBV11-2 and TRBJ2-2, with D possibly being TRBD2 (6 bases). In germline, CDR1 is SGHAT, CDR2 FQNNGV. This CDR3 contains 17 residues. V was trimmed by 5 bases and J by 0 bases, leaving 16 bases between them. CDR3 DNA sequence: TGTGCCAGCAGCCGCCCCCCGTGGGGGGCGAACACCGGGGAGCTGTTTTTT. It specifies CASSRPPWGANTGELFF.

The chain employs TRBV6-1 and TRBJ2-7; 9 bases match TRBD1. Per the germline V gene, CDR1 is MNHNS and CDR2 is SASEGT. With 6 bases clipped from V and 0 bases from J, the junction kept 6 bases outside the gene matches. This CDR3 is built from 15 residues. In DNA form, the CDR3 reads TGTGCCAGCAGAGATCCGGGACAGGGCTCCTACGAGCAGTACTTC. Translation: CASRDPGQGSYEQYF.

The genes are TRBV5-6 and TRBJ1-2; possible D gene TRBD1, 5 bases. Trimming pared 3 bases from V and 9 bases from J, leaving 15 bases between. The CDR3 contains 13 residues. CDR1 SGHDT and CDR2 YYEEEE come from the germline V gene. The CDR3 loop reads CASSSPRGRSYTF. CDR3 sequence (DNA): TGTGCCAGCAGCTCCCCTAGGGGCCGTAGCTACACCTTC.

The rearrangement uses TRBV30 and TRBJ2-7, with D tentatively TRBD1 (6 bases). There are 13 residues in the CDR3. Germline CDR1 is GTSNPN and CDR2 is SVGIG (reference sequence). V was trimmed by 5 bases and J by 6 bases, leaving 17 bases between them. The CDR3 loop is CAWSSGTTTEQYF. CDR3 bases: TGTGCCTGGTCCTCCGGGACAACCACCGAGCAGTACTTC. The full variable domain, with the rest looked up from reference TRBV30 and TRBJ2-7, is SQTIHQWPATLVQPVGSPLSLECTVEGTSNPNLYWYRQAAGRGLQLLFYSVGIGQISSEVPQNLSASRPQDRQFILSSKKLLLSDSGFYLCAWSSGTTTEQYFGPGTRLTVT.

The genes are TRBV27 and TRBJ1-2, with D possibly TRBD1 on 5 matching bases. Looked up from germline, CDR1 is MNHEY and CDR2 is SMNVEV (reference sequence). The CDR3 has 15 amino acids. V shed 0 bases and J shed 0 bases, with 8 bases lying between them. For the CDR3, the DNA is TGTGCCAGCAGTTTATCGGACACTGCTAACTATGGCTACACCTTC. Protein sequence: CASSLSDTANYGYTF.

The rearrangement uses TRBV9 and TRBJ1-3, with a tentative D call TRBD1 (5 bases). The CDR3 contains 14 residues. Trimming shortened V by 0 bases and J by 4 bases, and 8 bases separated the two germline ends. CDR1 is SGDLS, CDR2 YYNGEE, per germline. The CDR3 reads CASSVANRGNTIYF. The CDR3, as DNA: TGTGCCAGCAGCGTAGCTAACAGGGGAAACACCATATATTTT. Looking up the rest from reference TRBV9 and TRBJ1-3 gives the full variable domain: DSGVTQTPKHLITATGQRVTLRCSPRSGDLSVYWYQQSLDQGLQFLIQYYNGEERAKGNILERFSAQQFPDLHSELNLSSLELGDSALYFCASSVANRGNTIYFGEGSWLTVV.

This clone has a handful of counts. CDR3 coding DNA: TGCGCCAGCAGCTTCGCAGGCATAGGAGGAAACACCATATATTTT. This gives the protein CASSFAGIGGNTIYF. The V call is TRBV5-1, the J call TRBJ1-3; D is ambiguous. The ends were cut back, 2 bases at V and 4 bases at J, with 13 bases in the middle. The CDR3 is 15 amino acids. The germline gives CDR1 SGHRS, CDR2 YFSETQ.

The chain links TRBV14 to TRBJ1-2; D uncertain. There are 13 residues in the CDR3. CDR1 and CDR2 from the germline V gene are SGHDN and FVKESK. Trimming removed 0 bases from V and 3 bases from J, with 5 bases in between. CDR3 nucleotide sequence: TGTGCCAGCAGCCAAGACACTTACTATGGCTACACCTTC. It encodes CASSQDTYYGYTF.

J is TRBJ1-2 and V is TRBV19, with D tentatively TRBD1 (5 bases). V was trimmed by 3 bases and J by 0 bases, leaving 11 bases between them. The CDR3 is 15 residues long. Per the germline V gene, CDR1 is LNHDA and CDR2 is SQIVND (reference sequence). For the CDR3, the DNA is TGTGCCAGTAGTATGGCAGGGATCCCTAACTATGGCTACACCTTC. Its protein is CASSMAGIPNYGYTF.

The V and J genes are TRBV2 and TRBJ1-4, with TRBD1 identical over 8 bases. CDR1 and CDR2 (germline): SNHLY, FYNNEI. The CDR3 consists of 14 residues. J gave up 6 bases and V 9 bases, and 9 bases lay outside the gene matches. DNA of the CDR3: TGTGCCAGTCTCTACGGGACAGGAGATGAAAAACTGTTTTTT. It is translated as CASLYGTGDEKLFF.

The sample holds a few counts of this clone. The chain joins TRBV30 to TRBJ2-6, with D perhaps matching TRBD1 (6 bases). Trimming took off 3 bases at V and 4 bases at J, with 13 bases between the two ends. Germline values: CDR1 GTSNPN, CDR2 SVGIG (reference sequence). This CDR3 has 15 residues. The DNA for the CDR3 is TGTGCCTGGAGCACAACAGGGTTCGGGGCCAACGTCCTGACTTTC. Translating it yields CAWSTTGFGANVLTF.

This clone was detected a few times. The chain carries TRBV5-4 and TRBJ2-5, with TRBD2 identical over 7 bases. The trim removed 0 bases at V and 5 bases at J, leaving 13 bases unmatched. The CDR3 totals 17 residues. Germline V CDR1 and CDR2: SGHNT, YYREEE (reference sequence). The CDR3 loop reads CASSLAGLAVNRETQYF. CDR3 DNA sequence: TGTGCCAGCAGCTTGGCAGGCCTAGCGGTGAACCGGGAGACCCAGTACTTC. Full variable domain (outside the CDR3, taken from reference TRBV5-4 and TRBJ2-5): ETGVTQSPTHLIKTRGQQVTLRCSSQSGHNTVSWYQQALGQGPQFIFQYYREEENGRGNFPPRFSGLQFPNYSSELNVNALELDDSALYLCASSLAGLAVNRETQYFGPGTRLLVL.

The gene calls are TRBV9 and TRBJ2-7; possibly TRBD2 for D (5 bases). This CDR3 has 12 residues. CDR1 and CDR2 (germline): SGDLS, YYNGEE. With 3 bases removed from V and 7 bases from J, the gap between germline ends came to 11 bases. The CDR3: CASSDPPGEQYF. The CDR3 DNA sequence: TGTGCCAGCAGCGACCCTCCGGGAGAGCAGTACTTC.

This clone was picked up a small number of times. J is TRBJ1-2 and V is TRBV5-4; 10 nucleotides line up with TRBD1. This CDR3 region has 16 residues. The germline V gene encodes CDR1 SGHNT and CDR2 YYREEE (reference sequence). The V and J ends lost 4 bases and 4 bases, in that order; junction bases with no gene match: 10. Here the CDR3 reads CASSQGQGPPTYGYTF. Here the CDR3 DNA reads TGTGCCAGCAGCCAGGGACAGGGGCCACCCACCTATGGCTACACCTTC.

A note on this clone: One end of the junction does not line up with germline, which may come from a read error. This rearrangement joins TRBV7-7 to TRBJ2-5, with D perhaps TRBD2 (6 bases). The CDR3 runs 14 residues. Germline V lookup: CDR1 SSHAT, CDR2 FNYEAQ (reference sequence). Here the CDR3 reads CASSLSGVSETQYF. The CDR3 bases are TGTGCTAGCAGCCTATCGGGAGTGTCAGAGACCCAGTACTTC. The complete variable domain, with remaining parts taken from reference TRBV7-7 and TRBJ2-5, reads GAGVSQSPRYKVTKRGQDVTLRCDPISSHATLYWYQQALGQGPEFLTYFNYEAQPDKSGLPSDRFSAERPEGSISTLTIQRTEQRDSAMYRCASSLSGVSETQYFGPGTRLLVL.

The chain has TRBV5-6 and TRBJ1-5, with 7 bases identical to TRBD1. The CDR3 has 15 residues. Germline CDR1 SGHDT, CDR2 YYEEEE. J lost 5 bases, V lost 3 bases, and 8 bases had no gene match. The CDR3 sequence is CASSSGQEGDQPQHF. In DNA, the CDR3 is TGTGCCAGCAGCTCAGGACAGGAAGGGGATCAGCCCCAGCATTTT.

The rearrangement links TRBV5-5 to TRBJ2-7; 7 nucleotides agree with TRBD1. The CDR3 consists of 16 residues. Per germline, CDR1 SGHKS and CDR2 YYEKEE (reference sequence). J gave up 2 bases and V 0 bases, and 8 bases lay outside the gene matches. The CDR3 nucleotides are TGTGCCAGCAGCTTGGCGATTGGACAGGCAACCTACGAGCAGTACTTC. Translated: CASSLAIGQATYEQYF.

In its sample, this clone was seen once. V and J are TRBV7-2 and TRBJ1-3; no clear D gene. Germline V CDR1 and CDR2: SGHTA, FQGNSA. The CDR3 has 14 amino acids. V was shortened by 1 base and J by 3 bases, with 7 bases between the two germline ends. For the CDR3, the DNA is TGTGCCAGCAGCTTAGTAGGGAGTGGAAACACCATATATTTT. Its translation: CASSLVGSGNTIYF.